Each of the 2 T cell receptor beta chains below was sequenced from the same sample in a study of blood T cell repertoires in COVID-19. TCRdb's copy holds only in-frame clones and misses some; the assay was immunoSEQ multiplex PCR. The repertoire includes 410,000 or so clones, around nine tenths of them detected once, and approximately 1.5% sits in the top ten. Material: peripheral blood. Receptor source: a woman aged 40 to 55 with COVID-19, enrolled during active disease.

The genes are TRBV7-6 and TRBJ1-5, with D unclear. Per the germline V gene, CDR1 is SGHVS and CDR2 is FNYEAQ. There are 15 residues in the CDR3. Trimming pared 5 bases from V and 3 bases from J, leaving 14 bases between. The CDR3 DNA follows: TGTGCCAGCAGCCCGGGTTTGGAACCCAATCAGCCCCAGCATTTT. As protein: CASSPGLEPNQPQHF.

The table lists this clone with a count of one. This rearrangement joins TRBV7-9 to TRBJ2-1; TRBD2 agrees at 8 bases. The length of the CDR3 is 14 residues. The germline gives CDR1 SEHNR, CDR2 FQNEAQ (reference sequence). Trimming removed 10 bases from V and 10 bases from J; junction bases left unmatched: 15. Written as DNA, the CDR3 is TGTGCCACCAATTCCGGGACTAGAATTTGGGAGCAGTTCTTC. Encoded protein: CATNSGTRIWEQFF.